This T cell receptor beta chain was observed in a study of PD-L1 blockade in urothelial cancer. Study overall: Male sex and bladder-origin urothelial cancer characterized most of the roughly 29 patients. Patients' prior chemotherapy regimens numbered 0 to 3.

The germline V gene encodes CDR1 MNHEY and CDR2 SMNVEV (reference sequence). The CDR3 has 15 amino acids. V lost 4 bases to trimming and J lost 4 bases; unmatched junction nucleotides: 10. This clone has a single count. Antigen unknown. Produced via immunoSEQ multiplex PCR; TCRdb's table is partial and in-frame only. In the table there are approximately 70,000 clones, 70% to 90% of which are singletons. Whole-study findings and limits: Better survival was predicted by below-median pretreatment blood TCR clonality.

This chain connects TRBV27 to TRBJ2-7; TRBD2 agrees at 7 bases. The receptor was derived from a man between 60 and 70 years old with urothelial cancer. The input for sequencing was PBMCs, taken around atezolizumab (anti-PD-L1) treatment. The CDR3 loop reads CASSSRAGRMYEQYF. The DNA of the CDR3 is TGTGCCAGCAGTTCGAGAGCGGGACGGATGTACGAGCAGTACTTC.